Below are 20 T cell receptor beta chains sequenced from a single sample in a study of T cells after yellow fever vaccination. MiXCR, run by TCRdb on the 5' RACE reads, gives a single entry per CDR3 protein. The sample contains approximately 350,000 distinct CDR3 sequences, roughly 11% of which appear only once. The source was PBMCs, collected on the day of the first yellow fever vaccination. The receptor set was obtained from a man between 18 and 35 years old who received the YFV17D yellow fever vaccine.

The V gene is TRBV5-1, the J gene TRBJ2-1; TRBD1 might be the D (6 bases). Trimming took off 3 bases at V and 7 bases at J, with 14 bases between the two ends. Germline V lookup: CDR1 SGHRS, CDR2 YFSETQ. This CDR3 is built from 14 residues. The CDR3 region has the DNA TGCGCCAGCAGCTGGCGGACAGCACCTAATGAGCAGTTCTTC. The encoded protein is CASSWRTAPNEQFF.

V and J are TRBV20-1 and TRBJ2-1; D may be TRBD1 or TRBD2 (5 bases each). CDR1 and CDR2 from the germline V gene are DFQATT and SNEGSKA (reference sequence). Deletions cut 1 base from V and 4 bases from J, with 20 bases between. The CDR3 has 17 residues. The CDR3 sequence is CSARAKTPGTLYNEQFF. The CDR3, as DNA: TGCAGTGCTAGAGCGAAAACTCCCGGGACCCTGTACAATGAGCAGTTCTTC.

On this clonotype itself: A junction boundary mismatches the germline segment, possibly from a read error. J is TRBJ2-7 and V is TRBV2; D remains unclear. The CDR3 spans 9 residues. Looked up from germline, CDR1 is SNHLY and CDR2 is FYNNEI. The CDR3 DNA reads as TGTGCCAGCAGTGAAGGCCGAATCTTC. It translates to CASSEGRIF.

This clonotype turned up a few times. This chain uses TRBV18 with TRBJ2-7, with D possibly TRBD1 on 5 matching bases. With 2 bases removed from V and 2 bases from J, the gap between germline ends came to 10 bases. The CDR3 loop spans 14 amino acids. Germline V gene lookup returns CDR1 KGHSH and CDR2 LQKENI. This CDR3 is CASSPSRVTYEQYV. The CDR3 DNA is TGTGCCAGCTCACCATCCAGGGTGACCTACGAGCAGTACGTC.

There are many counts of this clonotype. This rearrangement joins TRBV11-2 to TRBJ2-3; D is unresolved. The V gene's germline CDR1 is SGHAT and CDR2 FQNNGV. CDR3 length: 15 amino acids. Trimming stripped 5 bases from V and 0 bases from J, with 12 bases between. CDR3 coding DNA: TGTGCCAGCAGCCAGACCGGGCTGAGCACAGATACGCAGTATTTT. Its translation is CASSQTGLSTDTQYF.

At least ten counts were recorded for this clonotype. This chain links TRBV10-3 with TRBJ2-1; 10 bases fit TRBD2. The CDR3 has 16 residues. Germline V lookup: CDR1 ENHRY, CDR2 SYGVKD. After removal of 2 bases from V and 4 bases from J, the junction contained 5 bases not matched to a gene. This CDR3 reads CAISEPERGGYNEQFF. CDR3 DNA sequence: TGTGCCATCAGTGAGCCCGAGCGGGGGGGGTACAATGAGCAGTTCTTC.

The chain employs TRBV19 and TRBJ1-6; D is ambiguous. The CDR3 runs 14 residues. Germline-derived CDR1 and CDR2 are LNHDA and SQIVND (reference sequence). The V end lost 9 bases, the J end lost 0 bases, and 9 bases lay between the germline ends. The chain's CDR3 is CASASSSYNSPLHF. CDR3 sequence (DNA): TGTGCCAGCGCGAGCAGCTCCTATAATTCACCCCTCCACTTT.

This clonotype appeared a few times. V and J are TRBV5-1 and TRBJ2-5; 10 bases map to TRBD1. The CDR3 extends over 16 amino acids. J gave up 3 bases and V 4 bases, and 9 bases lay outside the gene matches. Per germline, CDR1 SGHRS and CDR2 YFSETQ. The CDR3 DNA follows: TGCGCCAGCAGCGCTTCGTTCGGGACAGGGGAAGAGACCCAGTACTTC. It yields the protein CASSASFGTGEETQYF.

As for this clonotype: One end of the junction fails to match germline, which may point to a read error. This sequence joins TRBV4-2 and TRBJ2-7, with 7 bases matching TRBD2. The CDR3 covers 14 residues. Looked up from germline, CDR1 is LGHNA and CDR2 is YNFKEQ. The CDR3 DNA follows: TGTGCCAGCGGCCAAGGTGGGGGGGGCTACGAGCAGTACTTC. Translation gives CASGQGGGGYEQYF.

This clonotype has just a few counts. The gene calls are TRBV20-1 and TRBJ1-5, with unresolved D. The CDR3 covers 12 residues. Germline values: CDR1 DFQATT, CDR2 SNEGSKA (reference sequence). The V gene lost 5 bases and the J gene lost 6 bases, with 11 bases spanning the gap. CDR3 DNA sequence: TGCAGTGCTGTGGAGGGCCCTCAGCCCCAGCATTTT. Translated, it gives CSAVEGPQPQHF.

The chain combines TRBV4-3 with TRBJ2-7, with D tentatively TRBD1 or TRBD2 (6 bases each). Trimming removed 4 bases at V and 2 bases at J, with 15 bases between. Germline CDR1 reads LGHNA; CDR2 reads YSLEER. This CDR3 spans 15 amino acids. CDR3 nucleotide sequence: TGCGCCAGCAGCCCGTACCGGGGGCAAACCTACGAGCAGTACTTC. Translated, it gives CASSPYRGQTYEQYF.

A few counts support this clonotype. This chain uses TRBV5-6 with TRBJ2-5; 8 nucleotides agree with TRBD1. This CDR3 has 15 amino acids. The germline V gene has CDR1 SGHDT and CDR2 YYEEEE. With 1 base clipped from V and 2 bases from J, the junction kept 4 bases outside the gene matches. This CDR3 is CASSLTGQAQETQYF. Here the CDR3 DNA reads TGTGCCAGCAGCTTGACGGGACAGGCACAAGAGACCCAGTACTTC.

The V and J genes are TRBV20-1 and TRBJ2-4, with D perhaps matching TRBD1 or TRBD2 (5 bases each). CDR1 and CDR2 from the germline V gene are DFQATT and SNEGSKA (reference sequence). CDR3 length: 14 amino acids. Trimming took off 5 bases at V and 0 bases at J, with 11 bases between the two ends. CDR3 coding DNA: TGCAGTGCTTCCGAGGGGCTAGCCAAAAACATTCAGTACTTC. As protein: CSASEGLAKNIQYF.

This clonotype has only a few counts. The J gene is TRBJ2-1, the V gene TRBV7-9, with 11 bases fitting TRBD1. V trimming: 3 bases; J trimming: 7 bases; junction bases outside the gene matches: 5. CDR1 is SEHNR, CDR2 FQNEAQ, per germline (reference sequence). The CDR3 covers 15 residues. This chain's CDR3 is CASSFGQGAVNEQFF. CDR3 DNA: TGTGCCAGCAGCTTCGGACAGGGGGCTGTGAATGAGCAGTTCTTC.

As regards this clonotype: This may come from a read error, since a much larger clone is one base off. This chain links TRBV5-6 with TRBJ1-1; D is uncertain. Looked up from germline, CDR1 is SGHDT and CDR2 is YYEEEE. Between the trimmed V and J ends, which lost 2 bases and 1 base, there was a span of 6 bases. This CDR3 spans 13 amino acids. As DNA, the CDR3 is TGTGCCAGCAGCTTACCACCGAACACTGAAGCTTTCTTT. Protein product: CASSLPPNTEAFF.

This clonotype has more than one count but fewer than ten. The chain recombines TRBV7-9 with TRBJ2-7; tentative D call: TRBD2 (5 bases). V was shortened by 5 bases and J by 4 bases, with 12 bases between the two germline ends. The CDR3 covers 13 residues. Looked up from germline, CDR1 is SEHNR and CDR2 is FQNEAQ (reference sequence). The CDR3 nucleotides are TGTGCCAGCAGCCCCCTAGAGGGTTACGAGCAGTACGTC. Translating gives CASSPLEGYEQYV.

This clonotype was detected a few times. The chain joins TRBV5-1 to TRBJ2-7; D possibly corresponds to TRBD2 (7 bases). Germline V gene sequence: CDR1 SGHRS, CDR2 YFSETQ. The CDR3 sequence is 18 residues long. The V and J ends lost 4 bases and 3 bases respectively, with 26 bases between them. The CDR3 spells CASSLGGAGPTLGYEQYF. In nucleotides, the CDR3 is TGCGCCAGCAGCCTGGGGGGGGCCGGCCCCACGTTAGGCTACGAGCAGTACTTC.

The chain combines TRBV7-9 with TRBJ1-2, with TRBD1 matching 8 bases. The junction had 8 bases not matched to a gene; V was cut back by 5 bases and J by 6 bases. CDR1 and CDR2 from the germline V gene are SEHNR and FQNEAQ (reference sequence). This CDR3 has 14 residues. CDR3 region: CASSQTGGGNGYTF. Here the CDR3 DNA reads TGTGCCAGCAGCCAAACAGGGGGAGGAAATGGCTACACCTTC.

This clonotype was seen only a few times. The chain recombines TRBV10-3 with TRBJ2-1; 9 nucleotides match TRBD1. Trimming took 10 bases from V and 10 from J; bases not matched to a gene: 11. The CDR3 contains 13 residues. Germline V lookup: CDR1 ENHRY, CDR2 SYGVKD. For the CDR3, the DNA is TGTGCCACATCGGGTCCGGGGACAGGGGAGCAGTTCTTC. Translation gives CATSGPGTGEQFF.

As DNA, the CDR3 is TGTGCCAGCAGCCCACAAGGGGGGATGATTTCACCCCTCCACTTT. Its translation: CASSPQGGMISPLHF. The chain employs TRBV7-9 and TRBJ1-6; TRBD1 is a possible D gene (6 bases). The CDR3 has 15 amino acids. CDR1 SEHNR and CDR2 FQNEAQ come from the germline V gene (reference sequence). V gave up 5 bases and J gave up 9 bases, with 17 bases separating them.